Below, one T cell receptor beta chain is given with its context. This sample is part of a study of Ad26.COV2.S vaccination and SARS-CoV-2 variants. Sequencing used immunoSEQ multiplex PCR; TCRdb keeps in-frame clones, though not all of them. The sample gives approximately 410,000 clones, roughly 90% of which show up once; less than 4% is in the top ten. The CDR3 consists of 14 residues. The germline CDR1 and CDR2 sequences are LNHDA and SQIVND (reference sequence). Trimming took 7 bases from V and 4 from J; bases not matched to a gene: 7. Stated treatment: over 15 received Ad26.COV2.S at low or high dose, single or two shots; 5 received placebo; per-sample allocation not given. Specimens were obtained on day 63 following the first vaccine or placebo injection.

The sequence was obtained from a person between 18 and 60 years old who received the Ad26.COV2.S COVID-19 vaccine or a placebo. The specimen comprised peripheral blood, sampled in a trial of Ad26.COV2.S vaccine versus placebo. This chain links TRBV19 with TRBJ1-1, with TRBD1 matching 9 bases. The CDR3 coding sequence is TGTGCCAGTAATAGACAGGGGGGCGGCACTGAAGCTTTCTTT. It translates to CASNRQGGGTEAFF.